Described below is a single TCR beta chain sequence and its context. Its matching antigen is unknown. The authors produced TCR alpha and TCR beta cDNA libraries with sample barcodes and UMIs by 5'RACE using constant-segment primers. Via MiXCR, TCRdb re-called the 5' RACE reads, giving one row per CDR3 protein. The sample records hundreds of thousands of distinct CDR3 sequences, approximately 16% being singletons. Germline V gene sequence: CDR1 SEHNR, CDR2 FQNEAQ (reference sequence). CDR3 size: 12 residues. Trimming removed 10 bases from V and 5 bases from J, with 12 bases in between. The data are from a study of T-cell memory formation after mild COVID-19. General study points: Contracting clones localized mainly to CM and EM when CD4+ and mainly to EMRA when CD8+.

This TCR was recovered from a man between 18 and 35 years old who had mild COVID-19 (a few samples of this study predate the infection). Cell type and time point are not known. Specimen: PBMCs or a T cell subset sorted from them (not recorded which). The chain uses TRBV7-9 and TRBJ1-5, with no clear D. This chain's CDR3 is CATQRIDQPQHF. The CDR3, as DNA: TGTGCCACCCAAAGGATAGATCAGCCCCAGCATTTT.